Below, 28 T cell receptor beta chains from the same sample are listed, as sequenced in a study of blood T cell repertoires in COVID-19. The assay was immunoSEQ multiplex PCR, and TCRdb's table has in-frame clones only and misses some. The sample holds 120,000 to 150,000 clones, around 86% seen once. The specimen sequenced was peripheral blood. Receptors originate from a human donor in a cohort sampled during active COVID-19.

This clone was seen only once. The rearrangement joins TRBV6-5 to TRBJ1-2; D is unclear. This CDR3 has 14 residues. Germline CDR1 reads MNHEY; CDR2 reads SVGAGI. The V and J ends lost 4 bases and 4 bases respectively, with 13 bases between them. The CDR3 coding sequence is TGTGCCAGCAGTTCCAACAACGAAGTCTATGGCTACACCTTC. This sequence encodes CASSSNNEVYGYTF.

The chain is built from TRBV29-1 and TRBJ2-3; unclear D gene. The V end lost 0 bases, the J end lost 0 bases, and 7 bases lay between the germline ends. Germline V gene sequence: CDR1 SQVTM, CDR2 ANQGSEA. The CDR3 consists of 14 residues. CDR3 region: CSVEDSRSTDTQYF. The DNA for the CDR3 is TGCAGCGTTGAAGACTCCCGGAGCACAGATACGCAGTATTTT.

This chain uses TRBV5-6 with TRBJ1-6, with a tentative D call TRBD1 (5 bases). This CDR3 spans 14 amino acids. Trimming took 2 bases from V and 7 from J, leaving 10 bases between them. CDR1 SGHDT and CDR2 YYEEEE come from the germline V gene. CDR3 in amino acids: CASSFRAENSPLHF. CDR3 nucleotide sequence: TGTGCCAGCAGCTTCAGGGCCGAAAATTCACCCCTCCACTTT.

The sample holds many counts of this clone. This chain's CDR3 is CASSPVSYNEQFF. For the CDR3, the DNA is TGTGCCAGCTCACCCGTTTCCTACAATGAGCAGTTCTTC. The chain joins TRBV18 to TRBJ2-1; D call uncertain. The CDR3 runs to 13 residues. V shed 3 bases and J shed 1 base, with 4 bases lying between them. Per the germline V gene, CDR1 is KGHSH and CDR2 is LQKENI.

The rearrangement links TRBV19 to TRBJ1-2; 8 bases align to TRBD1. Trimming cost V 2 bases and J 8 bases; bases outside gene matches: 7. Germline V gene lookup returns CDR1 LNHDA and CDR2 SQIVND (reference sequence). The CDR3 has 14 residues. The DNA of the CDR3 is TGTGCCAGTAGTATAACAACAGGGGGAGGAGGCTACACCTTC. Residues: CASSITTGGGGYTF.

CDR3 loop: CATSSVQGLAFPDTQYF. The CDR3 DNA follows: TGTGCCACCAGCAGCGTTCAGGGACTAGCGTTCCCAGATACGCAGTATTTT. The V call is TRBV15, the J call TRBJ2-3; 10 bases fit TRBD2. This CDR3 is built from 17 residues. With 3 bases clipped from V and 4 bases from J, the junction kept 10 bases outside the gene matches. Germline CDR1 is LNHNV and CDR2 is YYDKDF (reference sequence).

In regard to this clone: Possible read error: a much larger clone is one base away. This sequence joins TRBV5-6 and TRBJ1-6, with D perhaps matching TRBD1 (5 bases). Trimming cost V 4 bases and J 6 bases, with 8 bases left between them. This CDR3 region has 13 residues. Germline CDR1 is SGHDT and CDR2 is YYEEEE. The CDR3 DNA follows: TGTGCCAGCAGCCCAGGGCCTAATTCACCCCTCCACTTT. The encoded protein is CASSPGPNSPLHF.

This chain links TRBV21-1 with TRBJ1-6; no DNA check was done on the table's D call, TRBD1. TRBV21-1 is recorded as a pseudogene. The length of the CDR3 is 16 residues. For the CDR3, the DNA is TGTGCCAGCAGCAAAGGATTAAGGGGCAAGGGTTCACCCCTCCACTTT. Amino acid sequence: CASSKGLRGKGSPLHF.

The chain couples TRBV11-2 to TRBJ2-5; 10 bases align to TRBD2. The J segment lost 2 bases and the V segment lost 0 bases, leaving 6 bases of the junction unmatched. In germline, CDR1 is SGHAT, CDR2 FQNNGV. This CDR3 contains 17 residues. The CDR3 DNA sequence: TGTGCCAGCAGCTTAGATTGGTCTAGCGGGGGACAAGAGACCCAGTACTTC. Translating it yields CASSLDWSSGGQETQYF.

DNA of the CDR3: TGTGCCAGCACCCCGCCAGGGGTATACGAGCAGTACTTC. It is translated as CASTPPGVYEQYF. This chain uses TRBV12-3 or TRBV12-4 with TRBJ2-7, with D perhaps TRBD1 (6 bases). The CDR3 length is 13 residues. Trimming shortened V by 7 bases and J by 4 bases, and 14 bases separated the two germline ends.

V and J are TRBV28 and TRBJ1-3; 10 nucleotides match TRBD1. CDR3 length equals 14 residues. Per the germline V gene, CDR1 is MDHEN and CDR2 is SYDVKM. After removal of 6 bases from V and 3 bases from J, the junction contained 2 bases not matched to a gene. In DNA, the CDR3 is TGTGCCAGCAGGGGACAGGGGATTGGAAACACCATATATTTT. Translating gives CASRGQGIGNTIYF.

The chain has TRBV2 and TRBJ1-5, with 11 bases lining up with TRBD1. This CDR3 is built from 13 residues. Germline loops: CDR1 SNHLY, CDR2 FYNNEI. V gave up 8 bases and J gave up 7 bases; unmatched junction bases: 4. DNA for the CDR3: TGTGCCAGCGGACAGGGGGCTAGCCAGCCCCAGCATTTT. It is translated as CASGQGASQPQHF.

This clone was found many times. V and J are TRBV19 and TRBJ2-3; tentatively, D is TRBD1 (5 bases). Germline loops: CDR1 LNHDA, CDR2 SQIVND (reference sequence). The CDR3 has 12 amino acids. Trimming removed 5 bases from V and 8 bases from J, with 11 bases in between. As DNA, the CDR3 is TGTGCCAGTAGTCCTGTAAGGGGTACGCAGTATTTT. Translating it yields CASSPVRGTQYF.

This clone was observed a few times. J is TRBJ1-1 and V is TRBV4-1, with TRBD1 identical over 8 bases. Looked up from germline, CDR1 is MGHRA and CDR2 is YSYEKL. Germline trimming cut 1 base from V and 4 bases from J; bases unmatched to any gene: 5. The CDR3 runs 15 residues. The chain's CDR3 is CASSQVGQGGTEAFF. CDR3 coding DNA: TGCGCCAGCAGCCAAGTAGGACAGGGAGGCACTGAAGCTTTCTTT.

Details on this clone: Other DNA sequences of this sample code for an identical CDR3. This chain connects TRBV28 to TRBJ2-7; D perhaps matches TRBD1 (6 bases). There are 12 residues in the CDR3. V lost 4 bases, J lost 3 bases, and 7 bases lay in between. The germline gives CDR1 MDHEN, CDR2 SYDVKM. CDR3 residues: CASSSDSYEQYF. The CDR3 DNA sequence: TGTGCCAGCAGTTCGGACAGCTACGAGCAGTACTTC.

This clone was seen only a few times. CDR3 DNA sequence: TGCGCCAGCAGCTTGGTTCGCTATAACACCGGGGAGCTGTTTTTT. Protein: CASSLVRYNTGELFF. The chain combines TRBV5-1 with TRBJ2-2; D uncertain. This CDR3 comprises 15 residues. Trimming stripped 0 bases from V and 2 bases from J, with 8 bases between. The V gene's germline CDR1 is SGHRS and CDR2 YFSETQ.

The chain combines TRBV7-9 with TRBJ1-2; 9 bases are a match to TRBD1. Trimming took 4 bases from V and 8 from J; bases not matched to a gene: 11. The CDR3 runs to 15 residues. Germline V CDR1 and CDR2: SEHNR, FQNEAQ (reference sequence). CDR3 DNA: TGTGCCAGCAGCTCGAGATACAGGGGGCCGATAGGCTACACCTTC. Its translation is CASSSRYRGPIGYTF.

This sequence joins TRBV3-1 (or the pseudogene TRBV3-2) and TRBJ2-3; maybe TRBD1 (6 bases). The germline V gene encodes CDR1 LGHDT and CDR2 YNNKEL (reference sequence). V lost 1 base and J 1 base, leaving 12 bases between the germline ends. The CDR3 extends over 16 amino acids. The CDR3 DNA is TGTGCCAGCAGCCAAGGTCTGAACAGGGGCACAGATACGCAGTATTTT. Encoded protein: CASSQGLNRGTDTQYF.

The gene calls are TRBV21-1 and TRBJ2-7; TRBD2, the table's D call, was not compared with the DNA. TRBV21-1 is reported as a pseudogene. This CDR3 is built from 16 residues. The CDR3: CASSNVRSPSSYEQYF. CDR3 nucleotides: TGTGCCAGCAGCAACGTCCGAAGCCCGAGCTCCTACGAGCAGTACTTC.

The chain combines TRBV6-5 with TRBJ1-1; D is possibly TRBD1 (5 bases). The CDR3 covers 15 residues. Germline loops: CDR1 MNHEY, CDR2 SVGAGI. The V gene lost 2 bases and the J gene lost 0 bases, with 10 bases spanning the gap. Here the CDR3 DNA reads TGTGCCAGCAGTTACGGGGGGGTTATGAACACTGAAGCTTTCTTT. Its translation: CASSYGGVMNTEAFF.

The chain couples TRBV6-5 to TRBJ2-7; D is ambiguous. CDR3 size: 11 residues. Germline assignment: CDR1 MNHEY and CDR2 SVGAGI. Trimming shortened V by 8 bases and J by 3 bases, and 8 bases separated the two germline ends. CDR3 coding DNA: TGTGCCAGCGTATTCTTCTACGAGCAGTACTTC. Its translation is CASVFFYEQYF.

The V gene is TRBV7-3, the J gene TRBJ2-3; D perhaps matches TRBD2 (6 bases). CDR3 length: 14 residues. V was trimmed by 5 bases and J by 0 bases, leaving 9 bases between them. Germline CDR1 and CDR2: SGHTA and FQGTGA. CDR3 coding DNA: TGTGCCAGCAGCCGCGGGGAGAGCACAGATACGCAGTATTTT. Protein product: CASSRGESTDTQYF.

The chain combines TRBV11-1 with TRBJ2-7; the match to TRBD1 covers 9 bases. The CDR3 loop spans 13 amino acids. Trimming cost V 5 bases and J 7 bases; bases outside gene matches: 6. Germline CDR1 reads SGHAT; CDR2 reads FQDESV (reference sequence). The CDR3 sequence is CASSTDRGREQYF. Here the CDR3 DNA reads TGTGCCAGCAGCACAGACAGGGGGAGAGAGCAGTACTTC.

The sample holds one count of this clone. The chain uses TRBV28 and TRBJ2-5; D possibly corresponds to TRBD1 (7 bases). Germline CDR1 and CDR2: MDHEN and SYDVKM. Trimming took 3 bases from V and 0 from J, leaving 32 bases between them. The CDR3 runs to 22 residues. Here the CDR3 DNA reads TGTGCCAGCAGTTTGCTAAACCCGGACAGGACTATAGAACGGGGAAACCAAGAGACCCAGTACTTC. It yields the protein CASSLLNPDRTIERGNQETQYF.

The CDR3 nucleotides read TGTGCCAGCAGGGGAAACCGGGACACACGTGAAAAACTGTTTTTT. This sequence encodes CASRGNRDTREKLFF. The rearrangement uses TRBV6-6 and TRBJ1-4; D possibly corresponds to TRBD1 (6 bases). Per the germline V gene, CDR1 is MNHNY and CDR2 is SVGAGI (reference sequence). Trimming took 6 bases from V and 7 from J, leaving 18 bases between them. There are 15 residues in the CDR3.

The chain is built from TRBV2 and TRBJ2-7; 9 bases match TRBD2. Trimming took 4 bases from V and 5 from J; bases not matched to a gene: 9. This CDR3 has 15 amino acids. Germline CDR1 and CDR2: SNHLY and FYNNEI. The CDR3 reads CASSGGGRAPHEQYF. The CDR3 DNA reads as TGTGCCAGCAGTGGGGGCGGGAGGGCCCCCCACGAGCAGTACTTC.

The chain joins TRBV18 to TRBJ2-7; 7 positions agree with TRBD2. This CDR3 is 13 amino acids long. The germline V gene encodes CDR1 KGHSH and CDR2 LQKENI. The junction had 10 bases not matched to a gene; V was cut back by 8 bases and J by 6 bases. CDR3 loop: CASAVTRGSEQYF. CDR3 DNA: TGTGCCAGCGCAGTCACGCGGGGGTCCGAGCAGTACTTC.

This chain links TRBV28 with TRBJ1-1; 7 positions agree with TRBD1. The V gene end was trimmed by 6 bases and the J gene end by 0 bases; junction bases not matched to a gene: 4. Germline V gene sequence: CDR1 MDHEN, CDR2 SYDVKM. The CDR3 is 14 amino acids. The CDR3 region is CASREGAMNTEAFF. In DNA form, the CDR3 reads TGTGCCAGCAGAGAGGGGGCTATGAACACTGAAGCTTTCTTT.